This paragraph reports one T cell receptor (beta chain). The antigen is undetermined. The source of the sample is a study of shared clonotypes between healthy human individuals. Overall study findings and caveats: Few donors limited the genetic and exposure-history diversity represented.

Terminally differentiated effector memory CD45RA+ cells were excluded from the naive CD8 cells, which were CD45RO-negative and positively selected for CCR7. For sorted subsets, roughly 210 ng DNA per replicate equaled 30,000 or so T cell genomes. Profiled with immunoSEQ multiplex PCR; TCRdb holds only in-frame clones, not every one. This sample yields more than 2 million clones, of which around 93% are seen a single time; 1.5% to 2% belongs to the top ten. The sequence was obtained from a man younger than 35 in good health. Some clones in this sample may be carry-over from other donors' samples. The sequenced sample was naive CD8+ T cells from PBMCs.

CDR3 loop: CASSQGTFGNQPQHF. CDR3 in DNA: TGCGCCAGCAGCCAAGGGACGTTCGGCAATCAGCCCCAGCATTTT. V and J are TRBV4-1 and TRBJ1-5; D is ambiguous. V dropped 1 base and J dropped 2 bases, with 9 bases sitting between them. This CDR3 spans 15 amino acids. The germline gives CDR1 MGHRA, CDR2 YSYEKL.